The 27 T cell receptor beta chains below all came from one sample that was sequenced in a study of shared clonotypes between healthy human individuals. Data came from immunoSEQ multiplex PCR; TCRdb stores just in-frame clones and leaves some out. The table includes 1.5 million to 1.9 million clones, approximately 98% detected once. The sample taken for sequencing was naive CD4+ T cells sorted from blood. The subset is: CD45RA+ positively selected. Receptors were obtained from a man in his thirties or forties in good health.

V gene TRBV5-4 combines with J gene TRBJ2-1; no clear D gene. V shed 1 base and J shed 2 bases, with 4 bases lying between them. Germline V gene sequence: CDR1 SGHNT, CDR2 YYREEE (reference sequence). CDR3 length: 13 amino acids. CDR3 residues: CASSLPAYNEQFF. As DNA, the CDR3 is TGTGCCAGCAGCTTGCCGGCCTACAATGAGCAGTTCTTC.

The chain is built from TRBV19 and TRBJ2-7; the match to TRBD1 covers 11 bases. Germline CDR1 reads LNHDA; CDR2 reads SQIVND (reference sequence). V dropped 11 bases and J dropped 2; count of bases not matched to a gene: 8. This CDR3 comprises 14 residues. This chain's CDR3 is CASRRTGGPYEQYF. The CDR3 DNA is TGTGCCTCCCGACGGACAGGGGGCCCCTACGAGCAGTACTTC.

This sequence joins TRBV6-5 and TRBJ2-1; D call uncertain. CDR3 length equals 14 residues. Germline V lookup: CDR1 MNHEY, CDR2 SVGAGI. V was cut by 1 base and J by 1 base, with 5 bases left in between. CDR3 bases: TGTGCCAGCAGTTACTTTGGTTCCTACAATGAGCAGTTCTTC. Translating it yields CASSYFGSYNEQFF.

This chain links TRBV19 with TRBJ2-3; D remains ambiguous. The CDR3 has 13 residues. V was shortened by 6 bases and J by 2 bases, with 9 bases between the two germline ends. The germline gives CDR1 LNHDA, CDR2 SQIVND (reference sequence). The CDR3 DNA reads TGTGCCAGTAGCCCCCTACTCACAGATACGCAGTATTTT. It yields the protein CASSPLLTDTQYF.

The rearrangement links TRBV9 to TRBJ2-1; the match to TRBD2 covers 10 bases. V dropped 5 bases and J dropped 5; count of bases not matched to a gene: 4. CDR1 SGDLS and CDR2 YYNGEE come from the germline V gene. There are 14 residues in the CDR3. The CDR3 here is CASSGTSAHNEQFF. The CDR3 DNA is TGTGCCAGCAGTGGGACTAGCGCGCACAATGAGCAGTTCTTC.

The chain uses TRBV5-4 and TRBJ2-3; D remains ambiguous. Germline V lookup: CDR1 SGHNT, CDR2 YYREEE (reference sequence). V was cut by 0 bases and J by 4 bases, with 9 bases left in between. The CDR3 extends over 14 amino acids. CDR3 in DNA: TGTGCCAGCAGCTTGGCCGGGCTCGCAGATACGCAGTATTTT. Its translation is CASSLAGLADTQYF.

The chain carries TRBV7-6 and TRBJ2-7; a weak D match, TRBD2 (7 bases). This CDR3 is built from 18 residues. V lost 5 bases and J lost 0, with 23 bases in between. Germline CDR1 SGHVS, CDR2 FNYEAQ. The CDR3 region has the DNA TGTGCCAGCAGCGGGGGGGTCCCAACAGGGAGGAGCTCCTACGAGCAGTACTTC. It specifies CASSGGVPTGRSSYEQYF.

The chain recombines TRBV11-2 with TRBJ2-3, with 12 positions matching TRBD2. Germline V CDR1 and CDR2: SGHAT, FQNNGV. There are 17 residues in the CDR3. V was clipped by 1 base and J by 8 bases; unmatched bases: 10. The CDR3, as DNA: TGTGCCAGCAGCTTAGCTAGCGGGAGGGCCCAGGGAGGTACGCAGTATTTT. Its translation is CASSLASGRAQGGTQYF.

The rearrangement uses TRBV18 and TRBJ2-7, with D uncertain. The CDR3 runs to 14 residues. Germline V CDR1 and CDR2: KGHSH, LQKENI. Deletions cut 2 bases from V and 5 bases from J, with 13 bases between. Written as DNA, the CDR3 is TGTGCCAGCTCACCAGCATGGGCGGACGACGAGCAGTACTTC. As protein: CASSPAWADDEQYF.

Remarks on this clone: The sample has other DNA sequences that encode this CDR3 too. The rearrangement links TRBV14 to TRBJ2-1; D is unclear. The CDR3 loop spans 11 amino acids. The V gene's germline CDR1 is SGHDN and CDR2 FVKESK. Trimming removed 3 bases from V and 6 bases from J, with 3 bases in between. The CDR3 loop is CASSQGNEQFF. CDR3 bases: TGTGCCAGCAGCCAGGGCAATGAGCAGTTCTTC.

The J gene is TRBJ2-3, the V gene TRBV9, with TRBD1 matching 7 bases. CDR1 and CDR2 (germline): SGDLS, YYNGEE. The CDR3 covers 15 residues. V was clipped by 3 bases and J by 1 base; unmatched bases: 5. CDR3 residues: CASSAHRGGTDTQYF. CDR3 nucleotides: TGTGCCAGCAGCGCCCACAGGGGTGGCACAGATACGCAGTATTTT.

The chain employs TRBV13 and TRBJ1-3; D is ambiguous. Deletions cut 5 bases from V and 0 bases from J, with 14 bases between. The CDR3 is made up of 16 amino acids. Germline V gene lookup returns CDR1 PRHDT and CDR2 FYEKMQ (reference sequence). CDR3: CASSLTTASSGNTIYF. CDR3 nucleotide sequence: TGTGCCAGCAGCCTTACGACTGCGAGCTCTGGAAACACCATATATTTT.

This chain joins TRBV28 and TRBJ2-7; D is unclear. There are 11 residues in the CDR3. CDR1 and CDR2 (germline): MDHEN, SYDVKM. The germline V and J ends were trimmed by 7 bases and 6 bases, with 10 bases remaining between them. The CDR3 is CASISWGEQYF. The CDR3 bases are TGTGCCAGCATTTCTTGGGGCGAGCAGTACTTC.

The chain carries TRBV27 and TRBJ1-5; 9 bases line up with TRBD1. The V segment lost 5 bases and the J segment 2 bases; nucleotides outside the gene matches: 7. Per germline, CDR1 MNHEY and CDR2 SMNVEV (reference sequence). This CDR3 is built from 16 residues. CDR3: CASSVYRGHGNQPQHF. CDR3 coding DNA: TGTGCCAGCAGTGTTTACAGGGGGCATGGCAATCAGCCCCAGCATTTT.

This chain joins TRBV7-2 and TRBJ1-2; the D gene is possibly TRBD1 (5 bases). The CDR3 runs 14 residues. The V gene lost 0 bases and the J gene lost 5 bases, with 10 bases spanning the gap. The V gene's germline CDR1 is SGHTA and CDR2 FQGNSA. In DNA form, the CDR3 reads TGTGCCAGCAGCTTAGCGGGGCCCGGATATGGCTACACCTTC. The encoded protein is CASSLAGPGYGYTF.

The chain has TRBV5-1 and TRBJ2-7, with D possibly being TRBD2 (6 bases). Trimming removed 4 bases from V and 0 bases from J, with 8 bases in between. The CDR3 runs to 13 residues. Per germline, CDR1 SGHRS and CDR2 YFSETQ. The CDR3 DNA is TGCGCCAGCAGCGCGGGACTCTCCTACGAGCAGTACTTC. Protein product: CASSAGLSYEQYF.

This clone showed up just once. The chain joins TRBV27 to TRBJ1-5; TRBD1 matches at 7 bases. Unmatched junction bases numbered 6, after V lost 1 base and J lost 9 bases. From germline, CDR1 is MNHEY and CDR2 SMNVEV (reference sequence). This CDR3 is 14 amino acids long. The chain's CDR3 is CASSLFQGGSPQHF. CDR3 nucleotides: TGTGCCAGCAGTTTATTTCAGGGGGGATCGCCCCAGCATTTT.

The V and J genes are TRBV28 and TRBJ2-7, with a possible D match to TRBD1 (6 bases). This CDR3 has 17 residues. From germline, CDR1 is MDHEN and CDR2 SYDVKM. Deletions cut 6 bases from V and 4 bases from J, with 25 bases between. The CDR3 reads CASSRPDPRQVFYEQYF. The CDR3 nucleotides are TGTGCCAGCAGCCGCCCCGACCCCCGACAGGTCTTTTACGAGCAGTACTTC.

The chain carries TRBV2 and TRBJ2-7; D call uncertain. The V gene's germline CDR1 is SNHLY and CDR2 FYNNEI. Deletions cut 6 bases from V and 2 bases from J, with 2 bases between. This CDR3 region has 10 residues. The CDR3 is CASSPYEQYF. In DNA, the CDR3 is TGTGCCAGCAGCCCCTACGAGCAGTACTTC.

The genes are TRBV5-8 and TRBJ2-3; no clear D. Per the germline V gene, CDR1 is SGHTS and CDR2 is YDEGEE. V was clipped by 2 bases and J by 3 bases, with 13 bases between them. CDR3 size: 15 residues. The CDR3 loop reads CASSFRRLGTDTQYF. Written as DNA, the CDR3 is TGTGCCAGCAGCTTCCGCCGGCTGGGAACAGATACGCAGTATTTT.

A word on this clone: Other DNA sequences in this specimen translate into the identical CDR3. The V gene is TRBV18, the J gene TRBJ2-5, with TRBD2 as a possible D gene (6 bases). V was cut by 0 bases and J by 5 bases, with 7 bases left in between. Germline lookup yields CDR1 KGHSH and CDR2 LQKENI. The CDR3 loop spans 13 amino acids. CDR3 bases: TGTGCCAGCTCACCACCGAGCGGGGAGACCCAGTACTTC. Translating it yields CASSPPSGETQYF.

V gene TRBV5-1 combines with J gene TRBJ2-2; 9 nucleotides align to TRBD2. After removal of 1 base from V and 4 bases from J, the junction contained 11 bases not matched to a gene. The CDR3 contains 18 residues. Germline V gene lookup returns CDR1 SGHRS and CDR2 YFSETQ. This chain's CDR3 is CASSLRSSGAASTGELFF. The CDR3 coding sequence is TGCGCCAGCAGCTTGAGGTCTAGCGGGGCTGCGAGCACCGGGGAGCTGTTTTTT. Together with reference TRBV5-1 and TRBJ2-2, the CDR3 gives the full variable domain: KAGVTQTPRYLIKTRGQQVTLSCSPISGHRSVSWYQQTPGQGLQFLFEYFSETQRNKGNFPGRFSGRQFSNSRSEMNVSTLELGDSALYLCASSLRSSGAASTGELFFGEGSRLTVL.

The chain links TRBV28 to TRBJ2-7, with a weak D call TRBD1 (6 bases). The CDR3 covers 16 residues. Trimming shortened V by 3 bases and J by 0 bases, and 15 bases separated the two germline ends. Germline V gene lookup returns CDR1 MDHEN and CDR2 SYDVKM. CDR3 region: CASSLMDRRSSYEQYF. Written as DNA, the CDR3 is TGTGCCAGCAGTTTGATGGACAGAAGGAGCTCCTACGAGCAGTACTTC.

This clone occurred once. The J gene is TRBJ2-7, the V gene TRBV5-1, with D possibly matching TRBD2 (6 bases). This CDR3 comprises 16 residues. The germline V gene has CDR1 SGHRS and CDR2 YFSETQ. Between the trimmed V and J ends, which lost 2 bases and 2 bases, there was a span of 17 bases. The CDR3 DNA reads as TGCGCCAGCAGCTTTGGTGGAATCGGCGGGGCCTACGAGCAGTACTTC. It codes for CASSFGGIGGAYEQYF.

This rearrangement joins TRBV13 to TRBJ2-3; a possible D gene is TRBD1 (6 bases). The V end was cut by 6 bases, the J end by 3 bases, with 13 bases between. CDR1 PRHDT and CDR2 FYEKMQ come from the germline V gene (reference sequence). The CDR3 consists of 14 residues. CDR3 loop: CASSPRGTTDTQYF. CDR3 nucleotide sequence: TGTGCCAGCAGTCCTAGGGGGACAACAGATACGCAGTATTTT.

The chain's CDR3 is CSLGAGVTEQFF. Written as DNA, the CDR3 is TGCAGCCTTGGGGCGGGAGTTACTGAGCAGTTCTTC. The V call is TRBV29-1, the J call TRBJ2-1; TRBD2 agrees at 7 bases. Germline trimming cut 8 bases from V and 9 bases from J; bases unmatched to any gene: 10. Per the germline V gene, CDR1 is SQVTM and CDR2 is ANQGSEA. CDR3 length equals 12 residues.

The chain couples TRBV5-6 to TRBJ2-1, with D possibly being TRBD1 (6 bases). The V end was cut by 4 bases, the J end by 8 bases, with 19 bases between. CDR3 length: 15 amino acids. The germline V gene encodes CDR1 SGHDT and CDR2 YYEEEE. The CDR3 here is CASSLQGQQRHEQFF. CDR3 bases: TGTGCCAGCAGCCTTCAGGGACAACAGAGACATGAGCAGTTCTTC.